These 26 T cell receptor beta chains came from one sample sequenced in a study of cytomegalovirus exposure and HLA in healthy donors. This PCR relied on a set of 60 Vbeta primers and 13 Jbeta primers. The repertoire was sequenced with immunoSEQ multiplex PCR; TCRdb's copy has only in-frame clones and lacks some. In the table there are about 150,000 clones, just under 65% of which are singletons. Sequences were obtained from PBMCs. These receptors came from a woman aged 60 to 75 in good health and CMV-seropositive.

This chain links TRBV11-2 with TRBJ2-1, with 7 bases aligning to TRBD2. The germline CDR1 and CDR2 sequences are SGHAT and FQNNGV. Trimming cost V 5 bases and J 5 bases; bases outside gene matches: 3. This CDR3 region has 13 residues. The CDR3 here is CASSPLADNEQFF. The DNA of the CDR3 is TGTGCCAGCAGCCCGCTAGCGGACAATGAGCAGTTCTTC.

The chain has TRBV5-1 and TRBJ1-1, with TRBD1 matching over 9 bases. The germline V gene encodes CDR1 SGHRS and CDR2 YFSETQ. The CDR3 length is 15 residues. Trimming at V came to 0 bases and at J to 8 bases, leaving 8 bases not matched to a gene. CDR3 bases: TGCGCCAGCAGCTTGGCGGGTCAACAGGGGGCGGAAGCTTTCTTT. This sequence encodes CASSLAGQQGAEAFF.

The chain employs TRBV10-1 and TRBJ1-5; 10 nucleotides match TRBD1. The CDR3 has 17 amino acids. The germline V gene encodes CDR1 WNHNN and CDR2 SYGVQD (reference sequence). The J segment lost 1 base and the V segment lost 6 bases, leaving 9 bases of the junction unmatched. The CDR3: CASSGDRGKGSNQPQHF. The CDR3 region has the DNA TGCGCCAGCAGCGGGGACAGGGGTAAGGGCAGCAATCAGCCCCAGCATTTT.

The chain uses TRBV5-4 and TRBJ2-1, with a weak D call TRBD2 (6 bases). V was shortened by 3 bases and J by 6 bases, with 16 bases between the two germline ends. The CDR3 totals 15 residues. Germline CDR1 is SGHNT and CDR2 is YYREEE (reference sequence). The CDR3 sequence: CASSSGSGRVNEQFF. CDR3 nucleotide sequence: TGTGCCAGCAGCTCGGGTAGCGGTCGAGTCAATGAGCAGTTCTTC.

The chain uses TRBV7-9 and TRBJ2-5; possibly TRBD2 for D (5 bases). The CDR3 loop spans 16 amino acids. The germline CDR1 and CDR2 sequences are SEHNR and FQNEAQ (reference sequence). V was pared by 5 bases and J by 5 bases, with 21 bases between. CDR3 nucleotide sequence: TGTGCCAGCAGCCCGGTCGGGGAGAGAAGGACGGAGACCCAGTACTTC. This codes for CASSPVGERRTETQYF. Using reference TRBV7-9 and TRBJ2-5 for the parts outside the CDR3, the full variable domain is DTGVSQNPRHKITKRGQNVTFRCDPISEHNRLYWYRQTLGQGPEFLTYFQNEAQLEKSRLLSDRFSAERPKGSFSTLEIQRTEQGDSAMYLCASSPVGERRTETQYFGPGTRLLVL.

The V gene is TRBV18, the J gene TRBJ1-2; the D is unclear. V was clipped by 3 bases and J by 8 bases, with 10 bases between them. This CDR3 has 12 amino acids. Germline assignment: CDR1 KGHSH and CDR2 LQKENI. The CDR3 DNA follows: TGTGCCAGCTCACCGGAGGCCTCCGGCTACACCTTC. It is translated as CASSPEASGYTF.

This chain connects TRBV25-1 to TRBJ2-7, with TRBD2 matching 8 bases. The ends lost 8 bases at V and 4 bases at J; junction bases unmatched: 10. This CDR3 is built from 14 residues. Germline V gene lookup returns CDR1 MGHDK and CDR2 SYGVNS. The CDR3 coding sequence is TGTGCCAGCGGAGATAGCGGGGCCCTTTACGAGCAGTACTTC. This gives the protein CASGDSGALYEQYF.

This clone was observed a handful of times. The genes are TRBV7-2 and TRBJ2-3, with D possibly matching TRBD1 (5 bases). Germline-derived CDR1 and CDR2 are SGHTA and FQGNSA. With 6 bases removed from V and 3 bases from J, the gap between germline ends came to 7 bases. This CDR3 comprises 12 residues. The CDR3 DNA reads as TGTGCCAGCAGGCAGGGTACAGATACGCAGTATTTT. Residues: CASRQGTDTQYF.

This sequence joins TRBV28 and TRBJ2-1; 7 bases line up with TRBD1. CDR3 length: 14 residues. The J segment lost 4 bases and the V segment lost 5 bases, leaving 5 bases of the junction unmatched. Germline V lookup: CDR1 MDHEN, CDR2 SYDVKM. CDR3 sequence reads: CASSDRATYNEQFF. DNA for the CDR3: TGTGCCAGCAGTGACAGGGCAACTTACAATGAGCAGTTCTTC.

The chain couples TRBV2 to TRBJ1-4, with D perhaps matching TRBD1 (5 bases). Trimming left V 2 bases short and J 8 bases short, with 12 bases between. Looked up from germline, CDR1 is SNHLY and CDR2 is FYNNEI. The CDR3 extends over 14 amino acids. The CDR3 DNA is TGTGCCAGCAGTGAATTCACAGGTGGCGAAAAACTGTTTTTT. Translation: CASSEFTGGEKLFF.

This chain connects TRBV7-8 to TRBJ2-1; no reliable D call. Germline assignment: CDR1 SGHVS and CDR2 FQNEAQ. The CDR3 totals 13 residues. The V end lost 5 bases, the J end lost 8 bases, and 13 bases lay between the germline ends. CDR3: CASSAPRLHEQFF. CDR3 DNA sequence: TGTGCCAGCAGCGCCCCTAGGTTGCATGAGCAGTTCTTC.

The chain links TRBV5-4 to TRBJ2-5; no definite D call. Germline V lookup: CDR1 SGHNT, CDR2 YYREEE (reference sequence). CDR3 length equals 14 residues. Trimming stripped 2 bases from V and 1 base from J, with 9 bases between. DNA for the CDR3: TGTGCCAGCAGCTTTGAGCCCACCCAAGAGACCCAGTACTTC. Its translation is CASSFEPTQETQYF.

Turning to this clone: Mismatch with germline at one junction end may stem from a read error. The rearrangement links TRBV2 to TRBJ1-1; 7 bases are a match to TRBD1. This CDR3 has 15 residues. The V gene's germline CDR1 is SNHLY and CDR2 FYNNEI. The CDR3: CVSKITTGAATEAFF. CDR3 DNA: TGTGTCAGCAAAATAACTACAGGGGCGGCCACTGAAGCTTTCTTT.

This chain connects TRBV7-2 to TRBJ2-7; no reliable D call. The V gene's germline CDR1 is SGHTA and CDR2 FQGNSA. Trimming shortened V by 5 bases and J by 7 bases, and 15 bases separated the two germline ends. The CDR3 is 13 residues long. CDR3: CASSVDKVLEQYF. The CDR3 DNA reads as TGTGCCAGCAGCGTTGACAAGGTCTTGGAGCAGTACTTC.

The V and J genes are TRBV6-1 and TRBJ2-1, with unresolved D. The germline gives CDR1 MNHNS, CDR2 SASEGT. V was pared by 5 bases and J by 5 bases, with 13 bases between. The CDR3 runs to 14 residues. CDR3 sequence reads: CASSPYGSHNEQFF. CDR3 sequence (DNA): TGTGCCAGCAGTCCTTATGGCAGTCACAATGAGCAGTTCTTC.

The genes are TRBV10-3 and TRBJ2-5, with 7 nucleotides matching TRBD2. With the DNA end fitting TRBJ2-7 better, the J assignment may be wrong. The germline V gene has CDR1 ENHRY and CDR2 SYGVKD. The CDR3 runs to 16 residues. The CDR3 here is CAISESPSGLSYEQYF. The CDR3, as DNA: TGTGCCATCAGTGAGTCGCCTAGCGGCCTTTCCTACGAGCAGTACTTC.

This chain uses TRBV6-4 with TRBJ2-7; a possible D gene is TRBD1 (5 bases). The V end was cut by 0 bases, the J end by 2 bases, with 14 bases between. Germline V CDR1 and CDR2: MRHNA, SNTAGT. CDR3 length equals 16 residues. The CDR3 reads CASSDSWTDNTYEQYF. The CDR3 DNA is TGTGCCAGCAGTGACTCTTGGACGGACAACACCTACGAGCAGTACTTC.

The CDR3 is CASSPHGEGETQYF. The CDR3 DNA follows: TGTGCCAGCAGCCCCCACGGGGAGGGAGAGACCCAGTACTTC. The chain uses TRBV9 and TRBJ2-5; 7 bases line up with TRBD2. CDR1 is SGDLS, CDR2 YYNGEE, per germline. Germline trimming cut 4 bases from V and 4 bases from J; bases unmatched to any gene: 7. The CDR3 runs to 14 residues. Filled out from reference TRBV9 and TRBJ2-5, the complete variable domain reads DSGVTQTPKHLITATGQRVTLRCSPRSGDLSVYWYQQSLDQGLQFLIQYYNGEERAKGNILERFSAQQFPDLHSELNLSSLELGDSALYFCASSPHGEGETQYFGPGTRLLVL.

V and J are TRBV7-2 and TRBJ2-7; 9 bases line up with TRBD1. Germline loops: CDR1 SGHTA, CDR2 FQGNSA. The CDR3 loop spans 14 amino acids. J gave up 5 bases and V 4 bases, and 6 bases lay outside the gene matches. As DNA, the CDR3 is TGTGCCAGCAGCTCAGACAGGGGGGGCCACGAGCAGTACTTC. Translating it yields CASSSDRGGHEQYF.

The rearrangement joins TRBV7-6 to TRBJ2-3; TRBD2 matches at 7 bases. The CDR3 runs to 15 residues. Germline V gives CDR1 SGHVS, CDR2 FNYEAQ. V gave up 0 bases and J gave up 3 bases; unmatched junction bases: 3. The DNA of the CDR3 is TGTGCCAGCAGCTTAGCGGGAGGGCCTACAGATACGCAGTATTTT. This encodes CASSLAGGPTDTQYF.

CDR3 DNA: TGTGCCAGCCTAGGGGGGGGTCATTCCTACGAGCAGTACTTC. Translating gives CASLGGGHSYEQYF. This chain uses TRBV28 with TRBJ2-7, with a possible D match to TRBD2 (7 bases). CDR3 size: 14 residues. V was clipped by 8 bases and J by 1 base, with 15 bases between them. Germline loops: CDR1 MDHEN, CDR2 SYDVKM.

This sequence joins TRBV28 and TRBJ2-7; 9 bases align to TRBD1. The V gene end was trimmed by 6 bases and the J gene end by 3 bases; junction bases not matched to a gene: 9. The CDR3 covers 15 residues. Per the germline V gene, CDR1 is MDHEN and CDR2 is SYDVKM. This CDR3 is CASRPPGTGFYEQYF. The CDR3 DNA is TGTGCCAGCAGACCCCCCGGGACAGGGTTCTACGAGCAGTACTTC.

This clone was seen a few times. The chain recombines TRBV30 with TRBJ1-5; D unclear. The ends were cut back, 2 bases at V and 1 base at J, with 12 bases in the middle. The CDR3 runs to 15 residues. The V gene's germline CDR1 is GTSNPN and CDR2 SVGIG (reference sequence). This CDR3 is CAWSRGSGSNQPQHF. The CDR3 DNA reads TGTGCCTGGAGTCGCGGGTCGGGGAGCAATCAGCCCCAGCATTTT.

This chain uses TRBV5-1 with TRBJ1-2; 7 bases fit TRBD1. The CDR3 sequence is 15 residues long. Trimming at V came to 0 bases and at J to 4 bases, leaving 6 bases not matched to a gene. Germline CDR1 reads SGHRS; CDR2 reads YFSETQ. The DNA of the CDR3 is TGCGCCAGCAGCTTGGGAGGGGGCGAGAGCTATGGCTACACCTTC. This translates into CASSLGGGESYGYTF.

This rearrangement joins TRBV9 to TRBJ1-1, with D perhaps TRBD1 (6 bases). Germline CDR1 and CDR2: SGDLS and YYNGEE. The CDR3 length is 14 residues. The V gene lost 0 bases and the J gene lost 5 bases, with 11 bases spanning the gap. CDR3 protein: CASSVGGGGTEAFF. The CDR3 nucleotides read TGTGCCAGCAGCGTAGGGGGGGGCGGAACTGAAGCTTTCTTT.

V and J are TRBV5-4 and TRBJ2-4; 7 positions match TRBD2. The junction had 5 bases not matched to a gene; V was cut back by 0 bases and J by 2 bases. This CDR3 is built from 16 residues. Looked up from germline, CDR1 is SGHNT and CDR2 is YYREEE (reference sequence). The CDR3 DNA reads TGTGCCAGCAGCTTGGGTCTAGCGGCCACCAAAAACATTCAGTACTTC. It codes for CASSLGLAATKNIQYF.